These 9 T cell receptor beta chains came from one sample sequenced in a study of blood T cells in healthy people across ages (dated by TCRdb to between 2014 and 2016). The library was built by means of 5' RACE. Sequencer: Illumina HiSeq 2500. A second PCR of roughly 6 to 11 cycles was performed with a sample-barcoded 5' primer and a J-beta primer mix. In TCRdb, the public reads were trimmed at Q25 with fastp and aligned with MiXCR, with productive beta chains retained. Each CDR3 protein appears once, grouped with its most common genes and DNA. This sample has approximately 360,000 distinct CDR3 sequences in its table, and 45% to 65% of those were observed once. The ten most abundant clones make up 45% to 60% of the sample. The source material was blood. Source of these receptors: a man aged 55-75 years in good health.

This clonotype was recorded at least ten times. The chain carries TRBV3-1 and TRBJ1-2; D unclear. Germline V gene lookup returns CDR1 LGHDT and CDR2 YNNKEL (reference sequence). The V and J ends lost 3 bases and 0 bases respectively, with 11 bases between them. The CDR3 has 15 amino acids. CDR3 loop: CASSQTVLANYGYTF. DNA for the CDR3: TGTGCCAGCAGCCAGACCGTCCTAGCTAACTATGGCTACACCTTC.

A few counts support this clonotype. This rearrangement joins TRBV2 to TRBJ2-5, with 9 positions matching TRBD1. Germline loops: CDR1 SNHLY, CDR2 FYNNEI. V shed 6 bases and J 6 bases; nucleotides not matched to a gene: 5. The CDR3 contains 13 residues. The DNA for the CDR3 is TGTGCCAGCAGGGCCGGGACAGGGAAGACCCAGTACTTC. Protein: CASRAGTGKTQYF.

This chain connects TRBV28 to TRBJ1-2; TRBD1 matches 8 bases. CDR3 length: 14 residues. V dropped 3 bases and J dropped 4; count of bases not matched to a gene: 4. The germline CDR1 and CDR2 sequences are MDHEN and SYDVKM. CDR3 amino acids: CASSFPTGGYGYTF. The CDR3 coding sequence is TGTGCCAGCAGTTTCCCCACAGGGGGCTATGGCTACACCTTC.

The chain uses TRBV4-3 and TRBJ2-3; D is unclear. Germline V gene lookup returns CDR1 LGHNA and CDR2 YSLEER. This CDR3 region has 14 residues. V was clipped by 0 bases and J by 2 bases, with 6 bases between them. The CDR3 region is CASSQDPTTDTQYF. The CDR3 bases are TGCGCCAGCAGCCAAGATCCGACCACAGATACGCAGTATTTT.

This clonotype was recorded many times. The chain is built from TRBV29-1 and TRBJ2-1; D not resolved. The CDR3 is made up of 13 amino acids. Germline CDR1 is SQVTM and CDR2 is ANQGSEA. The V and J ends lost 3 bases and 12 bases respectively, with 18 bases between them. The CDR3 protein is CSVESSVLGSQFF. In DNA, the CDR3 is TGCAGCGTTGAGTCCAGTGTTTTGGGATCGCAGTTCTTC.

This clonotype was seen only a few times. This chain uses TRBV3-1 with TRBJ2-5, with D perhaps matching TRBD2 (7 bases). V shed 4 bases and J shed 7 bases, with 19 bases lying between them. The germline V gene has CDR1 LGHDT and CDR2 YNNKEL (reference sequence). The CDR3 has 15 amino acids. The CDR3 here is CASSPRGLRSGTQYF. In nucleotides, the CDR3 is TGTGCCAGCAGCCCCAGGGGACTACGCTCAGGGACCCAGTACTTC.

On this clonotype: Sequence at one end of the junction differs from germline and may be a read error. The chain employs TRBV4-2 and TRBJ2-7; 11 bases are shared with TRBD2. Germline CDR1 is LGHNA and CDR2 is YNFKEQ. The CDR3 is 16 amino acids. As DNA, the CDR3 is TGTGCCAGCAGCGCAAGAGGGACTAGCGGCTCCTACGGGCAGTACTTC. It codes for CASSARGTSGSYGQYF.

This chain joins TRBV7-2 and TRBJ2-1, with TRBD2 as a possible D gene (6 bases). The germline CDR1 and CDR2 sequences are SGHTA and FQGNSA. V gave up 1 base and J gave up 9 bases, with 13 bases separating them. The CDR3 covers 14 residues. CDR3 sequence: CASSLDGLGGEQFF. Here the CDR3 DNA reads TGTGCCAGCAGCTTAGACGGACTGGGAGGTGAGCAGTTCTTC.

V usage is TRBV7-9 and J usage is TRBJ1-2; D is perhaps TRBD1 (6 bases). The V gene's germline CDR1 is SEHNR and CDR2 FQNEAQ (reference sequence). Deletions cut 10 bases from V and 4 bases from J, with 19 bases between. The CDR3 runs to 14 residues. The CDR3 reads CATLRGAAGYGYTF. The CDR3 nucleotides read TGTGCCACCCTTAGGGGGGCGGCTGGCTATGGCTACACCTTC.